These 13 T cell receptor beta chains were sequenced from one sample in a study of CD8+CD57+ T cells in acquired aplastic anemia. Genomic DNA constituted the template upon which TCR beta VDJ and CDR3 profiling was performed. TCRdb ran MiXCR on the reads and lists one entry per CDR3 protein. The sample shows roughly 160,000 distinct CDR3 sequences, under 55% of them seen only once. The patients chosen for sequencing had shown expansion of CD8+CD57+ cells (detected by flow cytometry). The material sequenced was sorted CD4+, CD8+, or CD8+CD57+ T cells (not recorded which) from PBMCs. These receptors all come from a human donor with aplastic anemia.

This clonotype was detected a few times. The chain joins TRBV20-1 to TRBJ2-7; 12 bases map to TRBD2. Germline loops: CDR1 DFQATT, CDR2 SNEGSKA (reference sequence). This CDR3 spans 14 amino acids. Trimming cost V 3 bases and J 2 bases; bases outside gene matches: 2. The CDR3 coding sequence is TGCAGTGCTAGTCCTAGCGGGAGGGCCTACGAGCAGTACTTC. Translated, it gives CSASPSGRAYEQYF.

This sequence joins TRBV19 and TRBJ1-3; 9 nucleotides agree with TRBD1. The CDR3 runs 20 residues. Germline-derived CDR1 and CDR2 are LNHDA and SQIVND (reference sequence). V dropped 7 bases and J dropped 7; count of bases not matched to a gene: 26. In nucleotides, the CDR3 is TGTGCCAGTACTCTGACGTGGACAGGGGCCGCCGGACGGACCGGGAACACCATATATTTT. Translating it yields CASTLTWTGAAGRTGNTIYF.

The chain links TRBV5-1 to TRBJ2-3; 11 bases map to TRBD1. The CDR3 extends over 15 amino acids. The junction had 4 bases not matched to a gene; V was cut back by 3 bases and J by 4 bases. Per germline, CDR1 SGHRS and CDR2 YFSETQ. The CDR3 here is CASSWTGGASDTQYF. CDR3 in DNA: TGCGCCAGCAGCTGGACAGGGGGCGCATCAGATACGCAGTATTTT.

V and J are TRBV18 and TRBJ2-7; 11 nucleotides line up with TRBD2. The CDR3 has 14 amino acids. Germline V gene lookup returns CDR1 KGHSH and CDR2 LQKENI. V lost 0 bases and J lost 7; bases outside the gene matches: 2. The CDR3 is CASSPPGLADEQYF. The CDR3 bases are TGTGCCAGCTCACCACCGGGACTAGCGGATGAGCAGTACTTC.

The genes are TRBV5-1 and TRBJ2-7; 10 bases align to TRBD1. The CDR3 is 14 amino acids. J was trimmed by 4 bases and V by 7 bases; bases with no gene match: 8. Germline CDR1 reads SGHRS; CDR2 reads YFSETQ. The CDR3 DNA follows: TGCGCCAGCTGCTCCGGGACAGGGGATTACGAGCAGTACTTC. It codes for CASCSGTGDYEQYF.

This clonotype was seen at least ten times. Here the CDR3 DNA reads TGTGCCAGCAGCCGCACGATATCAACCAGGGACGAGCAGTACTTC. The encoded protein is CASSRTISTRDEQYF. V and J are TRBV7-9 and TRBJ2-7; D might be TRBD1 (5 bases). Germline loops: CDR1 SEHNR, CDR2 FQNEAQ (reference sequence). V was trimmed by 5 bases and J by 5 bases, leaving 19 bases between them. This CDR3 is 15 amino acids long.

This clonotype rates as medium-sized. The CDR3 spells CSAPRDRGYGYTF. In DNA, the CDR3 is TGCAGTGCCCCAAGGGACAGGGGATACGGCTACACCTTC. The genes are TRBV20-1 and TRBJ1-2, with 10 bases identical to TRBD1. From germline, CDR1 is DFQATT and CDR2 SNEGSKA (reference sequence). J gave up 8 bases and V 6 bases, and 9 bases lay outside the gene matches. The CDR3 contains 13 residues.

There are many counts of this clonotype. This chain uses TRBV20-1 with TRBJ2-1, with 10 bases lining up with TRBD2. The CDR3 contains 15 residues. V was pared by 4 bases and J by 0 bases, with 3 bases of the junction left unmatched. Germline V CDR1 and CDR2: DFQATT, SNEGSKA (reference sequence). The CDR3 sequence: CSANSGRTSYNEQFF. CDR3 nucleotide sequence: TGCAGTGCTAATAGCGGGAGGACCTCCTACAATGAGCAGTTCTTC.

The chain couples TRBV20-1 to TRBJ1-1; D ambiguous. Germline V gene sequence: CDR1 DFQATT, CDR2 SNEGSKA (reference sequence). Trimming removed 2 bases at V and 7 bases at J, with 8 bases between. The CDR3 covers 11 residues. CDR3 in amino acids: CSARTASEAFF. For the CDR3, the DNA is TGCAGTGCTAGAACAGCGAGTGAAGCTTTCTTT.

About this clonotype itself: A much larger clone sits a single nucleotide away, making a read error possible. The genes are TRBV14 and TRBJ2-1, with 10 bases lining up with TRBD1. CDR3 length: 16 amino acids. The V gene end was trimmed by 5 bases and the J gene end by 11 bases; junction bases not matched to a gene: 15. The germline gives CDR1 SGHDN, CDR2 FVKESK. The CDR3 here is CASSSMGDRGWNKQFF. The CDR3 DNA is TGTGCCAGCAGCTCAATGGGGGACAGGGGCTGGAATAAGCAGTTCTTC.

This sequence joins TRBV2 and TRBJ2-3; possible D gene TRBD1, 6 bases. This CDR3 spans 13 amino acids. The germline V and J ends were trimmed by 3 bases and 6 bases, with 10 bases remaining between them. Germline V gene lookup returns CDR1 SNHLY and CDR2 FYNNEI. The CDR3 DNA reads TGTGCCAGCAGTGACAGGGGTGGGGATACGCAGTATTTT. As protein: CASSDRGGDTQYF.

The gene calls are TRBV20-1 and TRBJ1-5; the D is unclear. The length of the CDR3 is 15 residues. V lost 6 bases and J 0 bases, leaving 15 bases between the germline ends. Germline values: CDR1 DFQATT, CDR2 SNEGSKA (reference sequence). The CDR3 DNA sequence: TGCAGTGCAAAGGCGGCAGAGAATAGCAATCAGCCCCAGCATTTT. This encodes CSAKAAENSNQPQHF.

Of note for this clonotype: This may be a read error, as it is one base from a much larger clone. The rearrangement joins TRBV5-1 to TRBJ2-2; TRBD2 is a possible D gene (5 bases). The CDR3 sequence is 14 residues long. Germline V gene data show CDR1 as SGHRS and CDR2 as YFSETQ. The V and J ends lost 4 bases and 5 bases respectively, with 12 bases between them. DNA of the CDR3: TGCGCCAGCAGCCAATCCCCGGGGACCGGGGAGCTGTTTTTT. This translates into CASSQSPGTGELFF.